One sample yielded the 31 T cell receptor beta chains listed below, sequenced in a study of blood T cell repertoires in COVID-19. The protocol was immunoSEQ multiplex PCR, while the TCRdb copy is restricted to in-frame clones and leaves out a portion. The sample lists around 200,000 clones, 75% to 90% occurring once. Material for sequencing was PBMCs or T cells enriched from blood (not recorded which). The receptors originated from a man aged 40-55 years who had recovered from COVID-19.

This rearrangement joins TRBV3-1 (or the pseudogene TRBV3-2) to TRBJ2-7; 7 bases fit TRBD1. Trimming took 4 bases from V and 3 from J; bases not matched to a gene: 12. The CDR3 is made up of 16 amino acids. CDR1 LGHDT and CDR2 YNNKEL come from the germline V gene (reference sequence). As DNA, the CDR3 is TGTGCCAGCAGCCGAACCCCGTCGGCAGGGGGCTACGAGCAGTACTTC. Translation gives CASSRTPSAGGYEQYF.

CDR3 protein: CASSPAGAPREQYF. The CDR3 DNA reads as TGTGCCAGCAGCCCGGCAGGGGCCCCTCGGGAGCAGTACTTC. The rearrangement joins TRBV11-2 to TRBJ2-7, with D possibly TRBD1 on 6 matching bases. The length of the CDR3 is 14 residues. V lost 5 bases to trimming and J lost 7 bases, with 18 bases between them. Germline CDR1 reads SGHAT; CDR2 reads FQNNGV.

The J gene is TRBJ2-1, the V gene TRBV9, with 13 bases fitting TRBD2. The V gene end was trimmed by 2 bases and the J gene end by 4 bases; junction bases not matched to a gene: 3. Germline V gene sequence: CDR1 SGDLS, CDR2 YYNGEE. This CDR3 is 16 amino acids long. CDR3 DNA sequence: TGTGCCAGCAGCGTGGGGACTAGCGGGGCTTACAATGAGCAGTTCTTC. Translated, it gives CASSVGTSGAYNEQFF.

The CDR3 DNA reads as TGTGCCAGCAATCTGGGGGGACAGGCCCCGAACACTGAAGCTTTCTTT. Translated: CASNLGGQAPNTEAFF. This rearrangement joins TRBV5-4 to TRBJ1-1; 8 bases fit TRBD1. V was pared by 6 bases and J by 1 base, with 11 bases of the junction left unmatched. In germline, CDR1 is SGHNT, CDR2 YYREEE (reference sequence). The CDR3 loop spans 16 amino acids.

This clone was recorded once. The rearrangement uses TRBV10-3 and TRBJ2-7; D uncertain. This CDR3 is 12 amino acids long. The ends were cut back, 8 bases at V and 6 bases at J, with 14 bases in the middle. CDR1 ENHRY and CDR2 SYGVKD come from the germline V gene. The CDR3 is CAISTSLGEQYF. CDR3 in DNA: TGTGCCATCTCGACTTCGCTAGGCGAGCAGTACTTC.

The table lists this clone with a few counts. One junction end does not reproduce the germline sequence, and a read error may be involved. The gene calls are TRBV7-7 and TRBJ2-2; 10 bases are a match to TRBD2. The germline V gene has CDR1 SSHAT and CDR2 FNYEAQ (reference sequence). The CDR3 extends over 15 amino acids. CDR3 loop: CASSSGRANTGELFF. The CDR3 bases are TGTGCTAGCAGCAGCGGGAGGGCGAACACCGGGGAGCTGTTTTTT.

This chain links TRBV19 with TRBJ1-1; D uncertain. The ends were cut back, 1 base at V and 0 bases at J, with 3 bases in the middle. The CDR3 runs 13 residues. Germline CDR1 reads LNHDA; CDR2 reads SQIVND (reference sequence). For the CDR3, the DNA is TGTGCCAGTAGTATAGCAGTGAACACTGAAGCTTTCTTT. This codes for CASSIAVNTEAFF. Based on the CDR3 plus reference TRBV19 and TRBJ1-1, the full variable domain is DGGITQSPKYLFRKEGQNVTLSCEQNLNHDAMYWYRQDPGQGLRLIYYSQIVNDFQKGDIAEGYSVSREKKESFPLTVTSAQKNPTAFYLCASSIAVNTEAFFGQGTRLTVV.

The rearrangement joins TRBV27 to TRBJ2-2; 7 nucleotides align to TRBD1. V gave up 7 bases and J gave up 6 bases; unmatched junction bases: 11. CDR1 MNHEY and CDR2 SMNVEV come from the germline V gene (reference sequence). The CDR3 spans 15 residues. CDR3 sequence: CASKDNRGVSGELFF. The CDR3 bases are TGTGCCAGCAAAGATAACAGGGGCGTTTCCGGGGAGCTGTTTTTT.

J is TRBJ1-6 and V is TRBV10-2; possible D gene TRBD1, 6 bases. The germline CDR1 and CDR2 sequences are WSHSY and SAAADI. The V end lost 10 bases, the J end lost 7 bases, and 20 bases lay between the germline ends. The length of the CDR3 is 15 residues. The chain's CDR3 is CATALGLGGNSPLHF. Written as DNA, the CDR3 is TGCGCCACTGCGTTGGGATTAGGGGGAAATTCACCCCTCCACTTT.

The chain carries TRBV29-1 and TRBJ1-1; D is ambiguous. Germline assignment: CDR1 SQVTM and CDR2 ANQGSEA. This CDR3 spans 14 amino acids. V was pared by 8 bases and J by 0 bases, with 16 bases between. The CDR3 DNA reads TGCAGCACCAGATCCCGTTTGATGAACACTGAAGCTTTCTTT. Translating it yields CSTRSRLMNTEAFF.

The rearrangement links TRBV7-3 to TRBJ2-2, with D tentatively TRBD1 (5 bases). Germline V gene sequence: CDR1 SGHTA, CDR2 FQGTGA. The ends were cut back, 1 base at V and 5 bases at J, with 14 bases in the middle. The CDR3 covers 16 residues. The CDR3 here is CASSLSRQGGTGELFF. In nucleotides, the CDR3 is TGTGCCAGCAGCTTAAGCCGGCAGGGTGGGACCGGGGAGCTGTTTTTT.

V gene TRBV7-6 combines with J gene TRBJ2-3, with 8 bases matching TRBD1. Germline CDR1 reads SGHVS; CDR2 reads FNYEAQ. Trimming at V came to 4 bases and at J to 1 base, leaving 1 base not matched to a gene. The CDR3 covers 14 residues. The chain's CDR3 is CASSSGQGTDTQYF. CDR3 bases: TGTGCCAGCAGCTCGGGACAGGGCACAGATACGCAGTATTTT.

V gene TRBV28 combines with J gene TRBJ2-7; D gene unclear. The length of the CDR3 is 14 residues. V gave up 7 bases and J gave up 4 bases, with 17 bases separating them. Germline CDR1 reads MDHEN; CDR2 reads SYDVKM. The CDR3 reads CASTRLGATYEQYF. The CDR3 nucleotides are TGTGCCAGCACCCGGCTAGGTGCCACGTACGAGCAGTACTTC.

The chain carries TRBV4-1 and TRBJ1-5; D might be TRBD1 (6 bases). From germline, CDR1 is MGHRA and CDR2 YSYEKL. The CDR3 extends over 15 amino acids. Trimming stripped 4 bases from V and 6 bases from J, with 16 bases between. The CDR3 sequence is CASSRGPGEGQPQHF. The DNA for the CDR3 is TGCGCCAGCAGCCGGGGACCAGGGGAAGGTCAGCCCCAGCATTTT.

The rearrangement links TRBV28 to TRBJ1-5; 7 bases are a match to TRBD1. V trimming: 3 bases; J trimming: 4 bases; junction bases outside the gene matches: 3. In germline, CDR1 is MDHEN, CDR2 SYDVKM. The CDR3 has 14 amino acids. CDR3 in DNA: TGTGCCAGCAGTTTTGAGGGGGCTAATCAGCCCCAGCATTTT. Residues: CASSFEGANQPQHF.

CDR3 residues: CASSLGGTGTDTQYF. Here the CDR3 DNA reads TGTGCCAGCAGCTTAGGAGGGACAGGCACAGATACGCAGTATTTT. This chain uses TRBV7-2 with TRBJ2-3; 7 bases line up with TRBD1. CDR3 length: 15 amino acids. Germline V lookup: CDR1 SGHTA, CDR2 FQGNSA. Unmatched junction bases numbered 2, after V lost 1 base and J lost 1 base.

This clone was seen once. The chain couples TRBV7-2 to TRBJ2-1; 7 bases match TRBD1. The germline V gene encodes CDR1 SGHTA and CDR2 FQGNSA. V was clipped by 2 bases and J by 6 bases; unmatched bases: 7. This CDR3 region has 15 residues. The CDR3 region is CASSLRFDRVNEQFF. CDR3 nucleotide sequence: TGTGCCAGCAGCTTACGGTTTGACAGGGTCAATGAGCAGTTCTTC.

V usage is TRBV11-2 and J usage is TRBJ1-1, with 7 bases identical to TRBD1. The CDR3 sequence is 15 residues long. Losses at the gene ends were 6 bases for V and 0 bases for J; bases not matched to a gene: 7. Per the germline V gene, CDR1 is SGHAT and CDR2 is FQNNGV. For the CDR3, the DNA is TGTGCCAGCAGGTTGACAGGGTCTATGAACACTGAAGCTTTCTTT. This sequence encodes CASRLTGSMNTEAFF. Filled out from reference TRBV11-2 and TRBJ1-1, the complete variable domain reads EAGVAQSPRYKIIEKRQSVAFWCNPISGHATLYWYQQILGQGPKLLIQFQNNGVVDDSQLPKDRFSAERLKGVDSTLKIQPAKLEDSAVYLCASRLTGSMNTEAFFGQGTRLTVV.

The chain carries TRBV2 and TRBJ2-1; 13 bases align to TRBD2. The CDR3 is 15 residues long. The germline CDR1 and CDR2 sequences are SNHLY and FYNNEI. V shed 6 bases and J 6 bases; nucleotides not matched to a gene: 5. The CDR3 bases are TGTGCCAGCAGCCCCGGGACTAGCGGGATCAATGAGCAGTTCTTC. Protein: CASSPGTSGINEQFF.

The CDR3 bases are TGTGCCAGCAGTCCCGGGGTTTTTAATGGCTACACCTTC. This gives the protein CASSPGVFNGYTF. This sequence joins TRBV28 and TRBJ1-2; no definite D call. CDR1 is MDHEN, CDR2 SYDVKM, per germline. The CDR3 length is 13 residues. The V end was cut by 5 bases, the J end by 6 bases, with 13 bases between.

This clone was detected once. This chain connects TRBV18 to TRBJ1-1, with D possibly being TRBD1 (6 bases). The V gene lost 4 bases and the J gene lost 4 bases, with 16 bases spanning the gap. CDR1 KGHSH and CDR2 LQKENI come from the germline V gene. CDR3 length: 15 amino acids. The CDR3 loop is CASSLGQLGTTEAFF. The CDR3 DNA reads TGTGCCAGCTCACTTGGACAGTTGGGAACCACTGAAGCTTTCTTT. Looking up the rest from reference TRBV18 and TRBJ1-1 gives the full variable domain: NAGVMQNPRHLVRRRGQEARLRCSPMKGHSHVYWYRQLPEEGLKFMVYLQKENIIDESGMPKERFSAEFPKEGPSILRIQQVVRGDSAAYFCASSLGQLGTTEAFFGQGTRLTVV.

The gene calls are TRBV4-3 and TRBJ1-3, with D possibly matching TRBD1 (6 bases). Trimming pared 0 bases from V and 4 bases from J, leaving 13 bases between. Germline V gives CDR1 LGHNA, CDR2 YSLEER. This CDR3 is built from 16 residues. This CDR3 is CASSQDWPGVGNTIYF. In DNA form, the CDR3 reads TGCGCCAGCAGCCAAGATTGGCCAGGGGTAGGAAACACCATATATTTT.

The CDR3 spells CASSRGATSATEAFF. DNA for the CDR3: TGCGCCAGCAGTCGCGGGGCGACGTCCGCCACTGAAGCTTTCTTT. This rearrangement joins TRBV10-1 to TRBJ1-1; TRBD1 is a possible D gene (5 bases). V lost 5 bases, J lost 4 bases, and 17 bases lay in between. Germline CDR1 WNHNN, CDR2 SYGVQD (reference sequence). The CDR3 runs to 15 residues.

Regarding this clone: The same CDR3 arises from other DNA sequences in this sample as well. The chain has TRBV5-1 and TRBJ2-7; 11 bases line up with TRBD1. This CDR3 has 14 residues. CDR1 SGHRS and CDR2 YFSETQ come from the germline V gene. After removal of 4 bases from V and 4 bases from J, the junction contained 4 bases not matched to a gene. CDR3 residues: CASSAGTGGYEQYF. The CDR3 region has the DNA TGCGCCAGCAGCGCCGGGACAGGGGGTTACGAGCAGTACTTC.

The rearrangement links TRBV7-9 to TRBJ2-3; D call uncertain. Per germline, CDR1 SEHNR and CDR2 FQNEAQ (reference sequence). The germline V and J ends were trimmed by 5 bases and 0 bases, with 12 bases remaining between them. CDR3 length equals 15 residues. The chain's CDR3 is CASSPPASSTDTQYF. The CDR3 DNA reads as TGTGCCAGCAGCCCCCCAGCGTCGAGCACAGATACGCAGTATTTT.

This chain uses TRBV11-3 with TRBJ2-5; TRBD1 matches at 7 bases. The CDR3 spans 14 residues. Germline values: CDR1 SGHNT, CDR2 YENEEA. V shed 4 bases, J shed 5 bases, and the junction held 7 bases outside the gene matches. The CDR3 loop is CASSSYRGLETQYF. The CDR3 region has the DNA TGTGCCAGCAGCTCTTACAGGGGTTTGGAGACCCAGTACTTC.

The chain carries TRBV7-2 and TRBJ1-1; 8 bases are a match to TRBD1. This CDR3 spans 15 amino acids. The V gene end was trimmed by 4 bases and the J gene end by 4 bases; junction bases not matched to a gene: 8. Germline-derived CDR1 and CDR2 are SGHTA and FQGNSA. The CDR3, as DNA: TGTGCCAGCAGCTGGCTGGGACAGGCTGGCACTGAAGCTTTCTTT. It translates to CASSWLGQAGTEAFF.

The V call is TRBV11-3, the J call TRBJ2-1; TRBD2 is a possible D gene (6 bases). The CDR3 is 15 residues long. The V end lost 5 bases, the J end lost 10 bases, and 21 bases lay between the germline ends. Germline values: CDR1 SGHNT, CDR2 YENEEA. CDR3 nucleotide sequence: TGTGCCAGCAGCGAAGGTGGCGGGACCCCGGCCGAGCAGTTCTTC. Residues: CASSEGGGTPAEQFF.

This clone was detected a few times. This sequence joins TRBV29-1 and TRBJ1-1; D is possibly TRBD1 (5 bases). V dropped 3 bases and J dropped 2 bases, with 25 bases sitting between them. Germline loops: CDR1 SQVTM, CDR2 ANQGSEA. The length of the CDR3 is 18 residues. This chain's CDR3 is CSVDTRPRGTPRNTEAFF. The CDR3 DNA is TGCAGCGTTGATACCCGCCCCCGCGGGACCCCTAGAAACACTGAAGCTTTCTTT. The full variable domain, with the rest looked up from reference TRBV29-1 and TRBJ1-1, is SAVISQKPSRDICQRGTSLTIQCQVDSQVTMMFWYRQQPGQSLTLIATANQGSEATYESGFVIDKFPISRPNLTFSTLTVSNMSPEDSSIYLCSVDTRPRGTPRNTEAFFGQGTRLTVV.

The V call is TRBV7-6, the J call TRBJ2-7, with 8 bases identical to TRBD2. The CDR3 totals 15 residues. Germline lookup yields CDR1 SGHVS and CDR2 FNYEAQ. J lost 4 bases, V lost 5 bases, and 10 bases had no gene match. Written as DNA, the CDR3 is TGTGCCAGCAGCCGAGACAGCGGGAGTATGTACGAGCAGTACTTC. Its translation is CASSRDSGSMYEQYF.

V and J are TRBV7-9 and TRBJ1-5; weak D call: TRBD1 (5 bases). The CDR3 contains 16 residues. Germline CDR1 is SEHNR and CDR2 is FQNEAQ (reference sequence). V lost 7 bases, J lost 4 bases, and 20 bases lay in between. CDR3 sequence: CASMDWQGTLNQPQHF. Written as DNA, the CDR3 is TGTGCCAGCATGGATTGGCAGGGAACATTAAATCAGCCCCAGCATTTT.